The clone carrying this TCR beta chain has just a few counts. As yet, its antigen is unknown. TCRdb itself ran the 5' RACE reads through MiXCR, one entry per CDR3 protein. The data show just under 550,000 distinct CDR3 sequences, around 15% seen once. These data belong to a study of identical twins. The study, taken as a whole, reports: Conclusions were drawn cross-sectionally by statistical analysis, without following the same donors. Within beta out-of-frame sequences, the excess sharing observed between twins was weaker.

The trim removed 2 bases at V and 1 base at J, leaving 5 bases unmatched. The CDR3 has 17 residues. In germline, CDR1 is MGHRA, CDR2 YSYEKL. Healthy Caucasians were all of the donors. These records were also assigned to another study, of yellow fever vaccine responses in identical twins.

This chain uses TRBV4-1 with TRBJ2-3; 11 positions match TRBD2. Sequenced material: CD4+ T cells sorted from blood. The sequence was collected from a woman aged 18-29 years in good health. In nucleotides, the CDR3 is TGCGCCAGCAGCCAAACTAGCGGGAGTCCTGGCACAGATACGCAGTATTTT. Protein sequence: CASSQTSGSPGTDTQYF.